This T cell receptor (beta chain) was observed in a study of beta chain features in type 1 diabetes. Study results and caveats: Significant though moderate, a shortening of TCRB CDR3s appeared in all four CD4+ subsets of Type 1 diabetes patients.

Expressed TCRB transcripts got sequenced, as all isolated RNA was reverse transcribed. Each sample of naive, central memory or regulatory T cells had, on average, roughly 3.6 million reads. Method: immunoSEQ multiplex PCR; TCRdb's copy keeps in-frame clones and lacks some. The data contain over 600,000 clones, over 10% of them seen just once; the ten biggest clones take up 0.095% to 0.15%. Blood was collected once per donor into heparin, averaging about 116 mL. This clone came up a few times. The antigen is not known. The CDR3 sequence is 16 residues long. V dropped 0 bases and J dropped 7 bases, with 17 bases sitting between them. The V gene's germline CDR1 is SGDLS and CDR2 YYNGEE.

This TCR was recovered from a man in his thirties or forties with type 1 diabetes. This sequence joins TRBV9 and TRBJ2-1, with D unclear. Input material: naive CD4+ T cells from blood. This chain's CDR3 is CASSVGADQPGNEQFF. CDR3 DNA: TGTGCCAGCAGCGTAGGGGCCGATCAACCTGGGAATGAGCAGTTCTTC.